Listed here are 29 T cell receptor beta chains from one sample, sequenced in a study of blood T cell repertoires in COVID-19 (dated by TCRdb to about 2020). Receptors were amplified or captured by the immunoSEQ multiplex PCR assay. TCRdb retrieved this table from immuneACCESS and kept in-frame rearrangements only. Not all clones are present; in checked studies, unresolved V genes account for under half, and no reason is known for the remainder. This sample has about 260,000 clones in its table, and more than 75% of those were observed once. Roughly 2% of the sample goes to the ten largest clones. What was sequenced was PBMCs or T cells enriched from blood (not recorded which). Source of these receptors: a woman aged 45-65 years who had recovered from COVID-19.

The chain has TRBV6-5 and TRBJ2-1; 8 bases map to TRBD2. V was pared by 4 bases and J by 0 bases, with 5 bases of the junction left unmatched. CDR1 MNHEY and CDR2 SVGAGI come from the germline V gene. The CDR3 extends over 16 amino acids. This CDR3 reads CASSFERGSSYNEQFF. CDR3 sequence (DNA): TGTGCCAGCAGTTTCGAGCGGGGGAGCTCCTACAATGAGCAGTTCTTC.

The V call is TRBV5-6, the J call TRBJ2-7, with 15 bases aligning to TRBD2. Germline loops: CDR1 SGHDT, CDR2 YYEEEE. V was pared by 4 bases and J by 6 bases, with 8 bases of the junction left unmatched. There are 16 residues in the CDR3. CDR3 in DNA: TGTGCCAGCAGCAGCCGGACTAGCGGGGGGGCCGTCGAGCAGTACTTC. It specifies CASSSRTSGGAVEQYF.

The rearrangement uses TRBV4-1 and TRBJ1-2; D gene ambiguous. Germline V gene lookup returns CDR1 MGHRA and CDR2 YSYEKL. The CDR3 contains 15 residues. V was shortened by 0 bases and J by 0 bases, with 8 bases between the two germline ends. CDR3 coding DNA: TGCGCCAGCAGCCAAGATATGAGAACTAACTATGGCTACACCTTC. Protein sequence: CASSQDMRTNYGYTF.

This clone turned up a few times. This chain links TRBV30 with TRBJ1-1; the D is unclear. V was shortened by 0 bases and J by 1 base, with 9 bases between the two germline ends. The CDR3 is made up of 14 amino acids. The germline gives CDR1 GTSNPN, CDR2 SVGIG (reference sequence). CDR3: CAWSVLGRNTEAFF. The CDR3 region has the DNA TGTGCCTGGAGTGTACTAGGGAGGAACACTGAAGCTTTCTTT.

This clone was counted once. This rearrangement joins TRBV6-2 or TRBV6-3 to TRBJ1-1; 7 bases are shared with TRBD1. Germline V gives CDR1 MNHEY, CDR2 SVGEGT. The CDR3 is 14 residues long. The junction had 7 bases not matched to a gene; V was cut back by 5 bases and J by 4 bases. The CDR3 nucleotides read TGTGCCAGCAGTGATGGACAGGCGACCACTGAAGCTTTCTTT. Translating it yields CASSDGQATTEAFF.

The CDR3 coding sequence is TGTGCCAGCAGCCAAGAAAAGTACTCGCCCGCAGGGCCCCAGCATTTT. It specifies CASSQEKYSPAGPQHF. The rearrangement uses TRBV16 and TRBJ1-5; D gene unclear. Trimming removed 2 bases at V and 9 bases at J, with 20 bases between. Germline CDR1 KGHSY, CDR2 FQNENV. The CDR3 contains 16 residues.

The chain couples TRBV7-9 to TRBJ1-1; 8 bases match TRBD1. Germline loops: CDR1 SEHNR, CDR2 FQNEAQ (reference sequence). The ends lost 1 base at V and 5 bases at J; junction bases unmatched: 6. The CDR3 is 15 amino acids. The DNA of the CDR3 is TGTGCCAGCAGCTTAGACCAGGGGGCATGGACTGAAGCTTTCTTT. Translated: CASSLDQGAWTEAFF. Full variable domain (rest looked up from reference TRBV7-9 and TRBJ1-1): DTGVSQNPRHKITKRGQNVTFRCDPISEHNRLYWYRQTLGQGPEFLTYFQNEAQLEKSRLLSDRFSAERPKGSFSTLEIQRTEQGDSAMYLCASSLDQGAWTEAFFGQGTRLTVV.

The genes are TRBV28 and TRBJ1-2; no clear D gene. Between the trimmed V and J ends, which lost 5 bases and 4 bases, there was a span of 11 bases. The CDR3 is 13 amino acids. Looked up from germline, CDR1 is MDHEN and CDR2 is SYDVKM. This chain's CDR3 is CASSVVSSYGYTF. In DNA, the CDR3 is TGTGCCAGCAGTGTGGTTAGTTCCTATGGCTACACCTTC.

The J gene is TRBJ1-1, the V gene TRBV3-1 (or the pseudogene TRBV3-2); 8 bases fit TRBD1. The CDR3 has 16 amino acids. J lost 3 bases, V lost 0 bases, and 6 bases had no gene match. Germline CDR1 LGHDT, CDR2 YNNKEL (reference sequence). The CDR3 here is CASSQDYRGAHTEAFF. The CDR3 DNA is TGTGCCAGCAGCCAAGATTACAGGGGGGCGCACACTGAAGCTTTCTTT.

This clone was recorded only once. As DNA, the CDR3 is TGTGCCAGCAGTTACCCGACTAGCGGGAGGAACAAAAACATTCAGTACTTC. Protein product: CASSYPTSGRNKNIQYF. The chain links TRBV6-2 or TRBV6-3 to TRBJ2-4; 13 bases fit TRBD2. Germline V gene sequence: CDR1 MNHEY, CDR2 SVGEGT. V was pared by 2 bases and J by 3 bases, with 4 bases of the junction left unmatched. The CDR3 extends over 17 amino acids.

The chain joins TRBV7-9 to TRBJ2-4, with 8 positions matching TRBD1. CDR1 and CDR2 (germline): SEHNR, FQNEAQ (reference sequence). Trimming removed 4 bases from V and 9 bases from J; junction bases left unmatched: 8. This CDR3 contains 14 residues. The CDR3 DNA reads TGTGCCAGCAGCTCCCGGGACAGGTCGATCATTCAGTACTTC. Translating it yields CASSSRDRSIIQYF.

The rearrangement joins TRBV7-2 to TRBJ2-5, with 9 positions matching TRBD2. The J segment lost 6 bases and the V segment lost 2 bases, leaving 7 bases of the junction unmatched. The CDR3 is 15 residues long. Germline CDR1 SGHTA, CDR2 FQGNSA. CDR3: CASSLPIAGAQTQYF. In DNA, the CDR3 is TGTGCCAGCAGCTTACCAATAGCGGGGGCGCAGACCCAGTACTTC.

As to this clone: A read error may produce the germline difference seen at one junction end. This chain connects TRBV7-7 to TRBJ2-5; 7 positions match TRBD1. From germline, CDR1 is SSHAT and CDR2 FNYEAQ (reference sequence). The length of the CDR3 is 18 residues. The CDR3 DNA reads TGTGCTAGCAGCTTCAGCGTTTACCCCGGGACAGAACAAGAGACCCAGTACTTC. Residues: CASSFSVYPGTEQETQYF.

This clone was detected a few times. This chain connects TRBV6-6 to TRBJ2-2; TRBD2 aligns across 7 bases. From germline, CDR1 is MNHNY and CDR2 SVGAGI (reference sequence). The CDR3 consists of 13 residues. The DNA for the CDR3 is TGTGCATACCGGGGGGCGAACACCGGGGAGCTGTTTTTT. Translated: CAYRGANTGELFF.

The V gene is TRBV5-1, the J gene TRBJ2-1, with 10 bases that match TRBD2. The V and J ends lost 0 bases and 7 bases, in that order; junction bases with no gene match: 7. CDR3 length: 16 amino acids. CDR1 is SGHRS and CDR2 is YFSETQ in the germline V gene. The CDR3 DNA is TGCGCCAGCAGCTTGGCCAAAGCGGGGGGGCAAAATGAGCAGTTCTTC. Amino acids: CASSLAKAGGQNEQFF.

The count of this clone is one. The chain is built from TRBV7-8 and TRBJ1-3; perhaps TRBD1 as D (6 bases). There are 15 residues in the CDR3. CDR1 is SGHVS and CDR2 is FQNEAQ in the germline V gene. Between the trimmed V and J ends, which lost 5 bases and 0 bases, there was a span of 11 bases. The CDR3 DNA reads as TGTGCCAGCAGCCCAGGGACATACTCTGGAAACACCATATATTTT. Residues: CASSPGTYSGNTIYF.

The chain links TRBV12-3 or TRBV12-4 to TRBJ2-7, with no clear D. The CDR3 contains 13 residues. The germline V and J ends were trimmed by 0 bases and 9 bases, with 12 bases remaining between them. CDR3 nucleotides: TGTGCCAGCAGTTTAGCTCCACGGGTTGGGCAGTACTTC. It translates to CASSLAPRVGQYF.

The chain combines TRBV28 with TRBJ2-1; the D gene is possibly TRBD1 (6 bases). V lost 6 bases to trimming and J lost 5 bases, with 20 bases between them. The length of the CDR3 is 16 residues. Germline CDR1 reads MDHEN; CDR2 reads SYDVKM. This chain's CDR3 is CASSSPGAGANNEQFF. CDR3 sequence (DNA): TGTGCCAGCAGCTCTCCCGGGGCAGGGGCGAACAATGAGCAGTTCTTC.

CDR3 region: CSVLVYNEQFF. The CDR3 coding sequence is TGCAGCGTCCTAGTCTACAATGAGCAGTTCTTC. J is TRBJ2-1 and V is TRBV29-1; no clear D. Germline V lookup: CDR1 SQVTM, CDR2 ANQGSEA. Trimming stripped 6 bases from V and 3 bases from J, with 6 bases between. The CDR3 is 11 residues long.

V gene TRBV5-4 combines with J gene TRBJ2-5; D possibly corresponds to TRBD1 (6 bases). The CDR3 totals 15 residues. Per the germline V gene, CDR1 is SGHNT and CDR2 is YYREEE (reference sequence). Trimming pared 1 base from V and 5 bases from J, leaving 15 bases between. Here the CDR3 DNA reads TGTGCCAGCAGCTTGTACTTCAGGGGTGGTGAGACCCAGTACTTC. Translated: CASSLYFRGGETQYF.

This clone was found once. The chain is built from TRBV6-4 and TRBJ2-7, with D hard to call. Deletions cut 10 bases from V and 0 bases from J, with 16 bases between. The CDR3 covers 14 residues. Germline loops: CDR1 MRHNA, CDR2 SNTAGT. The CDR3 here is CATSYLESSYEQYF. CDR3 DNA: TGTGCCACCTCGTACTTAGAAAGCTCCTACGAGCAGTACTTC.

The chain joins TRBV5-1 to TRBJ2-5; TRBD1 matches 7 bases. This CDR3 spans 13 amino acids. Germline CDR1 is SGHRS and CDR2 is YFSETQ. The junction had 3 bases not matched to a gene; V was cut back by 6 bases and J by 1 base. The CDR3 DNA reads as TGCGCCAGCAATAGGGGGCTCCAAGAGACCCAGTACTTC. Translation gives CASNRGLQETQYF.

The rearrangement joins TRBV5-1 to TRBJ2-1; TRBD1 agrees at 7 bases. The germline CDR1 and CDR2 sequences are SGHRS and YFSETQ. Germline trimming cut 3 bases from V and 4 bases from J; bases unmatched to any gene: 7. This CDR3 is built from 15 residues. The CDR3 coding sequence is TGCGCCAGCAGCTCTAGACAGGGATTATACAATGAGCAGTTCTTC. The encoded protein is CASSSRQGLYNEQFF.

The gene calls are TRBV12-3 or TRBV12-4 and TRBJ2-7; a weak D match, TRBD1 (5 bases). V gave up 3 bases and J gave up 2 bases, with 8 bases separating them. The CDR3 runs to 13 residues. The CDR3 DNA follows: TGTGCCAGCAGTTTTGGGGCCCCCTACGAGCAGTACTTC. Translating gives CASSFGAPYEQYF.

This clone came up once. The CDR3 spells CASNPGGVGAKNIQYF. The CDR3 DNA follows: TGTGCCAGTAACCCAGGGGGCGTCGGGGCCAAAAACATTCAGTACTTC. V gene TRBV19 combines with J gene TRBJ2-4; TRBD1 aligns across 8 bases. Germline lookup yields CDR1 LNHDA and CDR2 SQIVND (reference sequence). V lost 7 bases, J lost 1 base, and 9 bases stayed unmatched. The CDR3 spans 16 residues.

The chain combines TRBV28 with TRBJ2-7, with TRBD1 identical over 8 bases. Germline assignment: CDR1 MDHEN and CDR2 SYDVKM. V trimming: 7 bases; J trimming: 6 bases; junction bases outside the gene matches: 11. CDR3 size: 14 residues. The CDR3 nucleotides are TGTGCCAGCAAAGAGGAGGACAGGGTCGGCGAGCAGTACTTC. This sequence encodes CASKEEDRVGEQYF.

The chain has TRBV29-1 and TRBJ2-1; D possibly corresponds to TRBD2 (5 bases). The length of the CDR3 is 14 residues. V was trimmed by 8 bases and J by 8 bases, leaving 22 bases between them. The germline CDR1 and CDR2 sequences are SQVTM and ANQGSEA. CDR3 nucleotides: TGCAGCTCTGGTCCGCCGGGAAAACCCCATGAGCAGTTCTTC. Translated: CSSGPPGKPHEQFF.

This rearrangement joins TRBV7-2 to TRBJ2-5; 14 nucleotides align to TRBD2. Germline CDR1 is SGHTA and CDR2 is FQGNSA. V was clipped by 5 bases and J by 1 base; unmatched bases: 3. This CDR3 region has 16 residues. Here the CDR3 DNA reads TGTGCCAGCAGCCCGGGACTAGCGGGGGCCCAAGAGACCCAGTACTTC. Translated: CASSPGLAGAQETQYF.

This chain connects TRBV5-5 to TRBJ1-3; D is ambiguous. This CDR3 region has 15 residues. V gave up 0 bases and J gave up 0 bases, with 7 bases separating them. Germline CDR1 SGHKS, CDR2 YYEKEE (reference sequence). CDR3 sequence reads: CASSLGRGSGNTIYF. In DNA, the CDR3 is TGTGCCAGCAGCTTGGGGCGCGGCTCTGGAAACACCATATATTTT.